The sequence of this T cell receptor beta chain was determined in a study of control samples from healthy donors and cancer patients. CDR1 and CDR2 from the germline V gene are SGHAT and FQNNGV. With 6 bases removed from V and 0 bases from J, the gap between germline ends came to 9 bases. The CDR3 runs 14 residues. Method: immunoSEQ multiplex PCR; TCRdb's copy keeps in-frame clones and lacks some. The sample carries roughly 180,000 clones, about 93% recorded once. This sequence originates from a woman between 55 and 75 years old in good health. This rearrangement joins TRBV11-2 to TRBJ1-5; no firm D call. What was sequenced was blood. CDR3 sequence reads: CASSTGYSNQPQHF. For the CDR3, the DNA is TGTGCCAGCAGTACTGGATATAGCAATCAGCCCCAGCATTTT. Variable domain in full (rest from reference TRBV11-2 and TRBJ1-5): EAGVAQSPRYKIIEKRQSVAFWCNPISGHATLYWYQQILGQGPKLLIQFQNNGVVDDSQLPKDRFSAERLKGVDSTLKIQPAKLEDSAVYLCASSTGYSNQPQHFGDGTRLSIL.